A single sample gave rise to the 15 T cell receptor beta chains below, sequenced in a study of T cells in tuberculosis. Data came from immunoSEQ multiplex PCR; TCRdb stores just in-frame clones and leaves some out. The table has about 33,000 clones, under 95% seen once. Time point given: new active TB diagnosis, blood taken before or within 7 days of starting treatment. The source was PBMCs, collected at tuberculosis diagnosis. All receptors derive from an adult with tuberculosis. Some clones in this sample may be carry-over from other donors' samples.

The gene calls are TRBV7-6 and TRBJ2-3; D gene ambiguous. The V end lost 2 bases, the J end lost 2 bases, and 8 bases lay between the germline ends. Germline-derived CDR1 and CDR2 are SGHVS and FNYEAQ. The length of the CDR3 is 14 residues. The CDR3 spells CASSLLDTTDTQYF. CDR3 DNA: TGTGCCAGCAGCTTACTTGACACCACAGATACGCAGTATTTT.

The rearrangement links TRBV5-4 to TRBJ2-7; maybe TRBD1 (5 bases). The CDR3 is 14 amino acids. Trimming left V 0 bases short and J 1 base short, with 8 bases between. CDR1 is SGHNT and CDR2 is YYREEE in the germline V gene (reference sequence). The CDR3 DNA sequence: TGTGCCAGCAGCTTGGGACAGCCATCCTACGAGCAGTACTTC. Its translation: CASSLGQPSYEQYF.

The chain combines TRBV5-4 with TRBJ2-1; 10 bases align to TRBD2. Per the germline V gene, CDR1 is SGHNT and CDR2 is YYREEE (reference sequence). V was clipped by 3 bases and J by 0 bases; unmatched bases: 3. The CDR3 contains 16 residues. The CDR3 nucleotides are TGTGCCAGCAGCTGGTCTAGCGGGGGCTCCTACAATGAGCAGTTCTTC. Protein: CASSWSSGGSYNEQFF.

Only a few counts were recorded for this clone. The chain employs TRBV7-8 and TRBJ2-3; possible D gene TRBD2, 6 bases. The V and J ends lost 2 bases and 4 bases respectively, with 16 bases between them. CDR1 and CDR2 from the germline V gene are SGHVS and FQNEAQ. The CDR3 consists of 16 residues. The CDR3 coding sequence is TGTGCCAGCAGCTTACCCGGCGGGGTGGGCGCAGATACGCAGTATTTT. Amino acids: CASSLPGGVGADTQYF.

The rearrangement uses TRBV7-2 and TRBJ2-7, with D unresolved. V dropped 0 bases and J dropped 5 bases, with 8 bases sitting between them. The CDR3 contains 13 residues. From germline, CDR1 is SGHTA and CDR2 FQGNSA. The CDR3 sequence is CASSLASPNEQYF. The DNA for the CDR3 is TGTGCCAGCAGCTTAGCGTCCCCAAACGAGCAGTACTTC.

This rearrangement joins TRBV29-1 to TRBJ1-1, with no clear D. The ends were cut back, 4 bases at V and 1 base at J, with 7 bases in the middle. Germline CDR1 is SQVTM and CDR2 is ANQGSEA. CDR3 length equals 12 residues. The CDR3 here is CSVGYRNTEAFF. Here the CDR3 DNA reads TGCAGCGTTGGGTACAGGAACACTGAAGCTTTCTTT.

The chain recombines TRBV25-1 with TRBJ1-6; TRBD1 matches 9 bases. Looked up from germline, CDR1 is MGHDK and CDR2 is SYGVNS. V was pared by 6 bases and J by 5 bases, with 2 bases of the junction left unmatched. This CDR3 contains 14 residues. As DNA, the CDR3 is TGTGCCAGCAGCTGGGACAGGGATAATTCACCCCTCCACTTT. Translating it yields CASSWDRDNSPLHF.

The V call is TRBV18, the J call TRBJ1-3; D remains ambiguous. This CDR3 has 15 amino acids. The germline gives CDR1 KGHSH, CDR2 LQKENI. V gave up 0 bases and J gave up 3 bases, with 9 bases separating them. CDR3 nucleotides: TGTGCCAGCTCACCACCGTCCAGCGGTGGAAACACCATATATTTT. Amino acid sequence: CASSPPSSGGNTIYF. Combining the CDR3 with reference TRBV18 and TRBJ1-3 gives the whole variable domain NAGVMQNPRHLVRRRGQEARLRCSPMKGHSHVYWYRQLPEEGLKFMVYLQKENIIDESGMPKERFSAEFPKEGPSILRIQQVVRGDSAAYFCASSPPSSGGNTIYFGEGSWLTVV.

The chain recombines TRBV27 with TRBJ1-6; 8 positions agree with TRBD1. CDR3 length equals 14 residues. Germline V gene data show CDR1 as MNHEY and CDR2 as SMNVEV (reference sequence). The J segment lost 9 bases and the V segment lost 3 bases, leaving 4 bases of the junction unmatched. In DNA, the CDR3 is TGTGCCAGCAGTTTGGACAGGGAGTTTTCACCCCTCCACTTT. It is translated as CASSLDREFSPLHF.

The V and J genes are TRBV7-8 and TRBJ1-6; D is perhaps TRBD1 (5 bases). Germline-derived CDR1 and CDR2 are SGHVS and FQNEAQ. Trimming shortened V by 4 bases and J by 2 bases, and 15 bases separated the two germline ends. The CDR3 covers 17 residues. CDR3 protein: CASSYGRRGAYNSPLHF. The CDR3 nucleotides read TGTGCCAGCAGCTATGGACGGAGGGGAGCCTATAATTCACCCCTCCACTTT.

This chain connects TRBV11-2 to TRBJ1-2; 7 nucleotides line up with TRBD1. The CDR3 is 15 amino acids. V was clipped by 1 base and J by 4 bases; unmatched bases: 6. Germline loops: CDR1 SGHAT, CDR2 FQNNGV. The CDR3 is CASSLGDSSLYGYTF. The CDR3 DNA reads as TGTGCCAGCAGCTTAGGGGACAGCTCCCTCTATGGCTACACCTTC.

The V call is TRBV14, the J call TRBJ2-1; D remains ambiguous. Trimming shortened V by 1 base and J by 5 bases, and 12 bases separated the two germline ends. In germline, CDR1 is SGHDN, CDR2 FVKESK. There are 15 residues in the CDR3. The DNA for the CDR3 is TGTGCCAGCAGCCAAGTTTTATCCCCTAACAATGAGCAGTTCTTC. Protein sequence: CASSQVLSPNNEQFF.

This clone was counted only a few times. V and J are TRBV15 and TRBJ2-7; 11 bases map to TRBD1. The germline gives CDR1 LNHNV, CDR2 YYDKDF (reference sequence). The CDR3 spans 13 residues. V gave up 6 bases and J gave up 5 bases; unmatched junction bases: 3. This chain's CDR3 is CATRPGQGDEQYF. CDR3 DNA: TGTGCCACCAGGCCGGGACAGGGGGACGAGCAGTACTTC.

The rearrangement joins TRBV7-9 to TRBJ1-2, with 7 bases that match TRBD1. The CDR3 sequence is 15 residues long. Germline values: CDR1 SEHNR, CDR2 FQNEAQ (reference sequence). V was clipped by 1 base and J by 4 bases; unmatched bases: 6. CDR3 sequence reads: CASSLDYRGVYGYTF. The CDR3 DNA is TGTGCCAGCAGCTTAGATTACAGGGGAGTCTATGGCTACACCTTC.

By share of the sample, this clone is medium-sized. The rearrangement uses TRBV19 and TRBJ2-7, with D maybe TRBD2 (6 bases). CDR1 is LNHDA and CDR2 is SQIVND in the germline V gene (reference sequence). This CDR3 is built from 13 residues. Trimming took off 9 bases at V and 0 bases at J, with 12 bases between the two ends. For the CDR3, the DNA is TGTGCCAGCTCGTGGGGGGACTCCTACGAGCAGTACTTC. This gives the protein CASSWGDSYEQYF.